What follows are 13 T cell receptor beta chains derived from one specimen sequenced in a study of identical twins. TCRdb re-analysed the 5' RACE reads in MiXCR, keeping a single row per CDR3 protein. The sample has 1.5 million to 2 million distinct CDR3 sequences, 25% to 35% seen once. Sequenced material: cord blood. The receptors stem from a newborn girl in good health.

The chain carries TRBV12-3 or TRBV12-4 and TRBJ2-1; a weak D match, TRBD2 (6 bases). CDR3 length: 22 amino acids. Deletions cut 3 bases from V and 5 bases from J, with 35 bases between. The CDR3 sequence: CASSLVAPPPWEAWFRDNEQFF. The CDR3 DNA is TGTGCCAGCAGTTTGGTAGCGCCCCCGCCCTGGGAGGCCTGGTTTAGAGACAATGAGCAGTTCTTC.

The V call is TRBV5-1, the J call TRBJ1-1, with unresolved D. This CDR3 is 14 amino acids long. CDR1 is SGHRS and CDR2 is YFSETQ in the germline V gene. Deletions cut 1 base from V and 3 bases from J, with 10 bases between. The CDR3 DNA follows: TGCGCCAGCAGCTTGTTCGGGTTGGACACTGAAGCTTTCTTT. This translates into CASSLFGLDTEAFF.

The chain has TRBV10-3 and TRBJ2-1; the match to TRBD1 covers 8 bases. The J call may be in error: the DNA end matches TRBJ2-7 better. Looked up from germline, CDR1 is ENHRY and CDR2 is SYGVKD. The CDR3 consists of 16 residues. The chain's CDR3 is CAISIPGQDSYNEQYF. The CDR3 DNA is TGTGCCATCAGTATACCGGGACAGGATTCCTACAATGAGCAGTACTTC.

The V and J genes are TRBV12-3 or TRBV12-4 and TRBJ2-5; 7 bases line up with TRBD2. CDR3 length equals 15 residues. Trimming cost V 3 bases and J 2 bases; bases outside gene matches: 6. The CDR3 reads CASSFFAGEQETQYF. CDR3 nucleotides: TGTGCCAGCAGTTTTTTCGCGGGGGAGCAAGAGACCCAGTACTTC.

This clonotype has a handful of counts. The chain carries TRBV4-1 and TRBJ1-5, with 8 bases identical to TRBD1. V gave up 5 bases and J gave up 3 bases; unmatched junction bases: 3. The V gene's germline CDR1 is MGHRA and CDR2 YSYEKL. The CDR3 spans 14 residues. The CDR3 protein is CASSGQGFNQPQHF. The DNA for the CDR3 is TGCGCCAGCAGCGGACAGGGCTTCAATCAGCCCCAGCATTTT.

This clonotype was detected only a few times. The gene calls are TRBV11-2 and TRBJ2-3; 12 positions match TRBD2. Germline CDR1 is SGHAT and CDR2 is FQNNGV. Trimming removed 8 bases from V and 0 bases from J; junction bases left unmatched: 12. The length of the CDR3 is 18 residues. The CDR3 DNA follows: TGTGCCAGCCTCCCCGGACTAGCGGGGCCGACTAGCACAGATACGCAGTATTTT. It specifies CASLPGLAGPTSTDTQYF.

A few counts support this clonotype. This chain connects TRBV12-5 to TRBJ2-1, with TRBD2 identical over 14 bases. The CDR3 runs to 16 residues. Germline CDR1 reads LGHNT; CDR2 reads FRNRAP. J was trimmed by 6 bases and V by 0 bases; bases with no gene match: 1. The CDR3 sequence: CASGLVTSGRGNEQFF. The CDR3 nucleotides read TGTGCTAGTGGTTTGGTGACTAGCGGGAGGGGCAATGAGCAGTTCTTC. Full variable domain (remainder filled in from reference TRBV12-5 and TRBJ2-1): DARVTQTPRHKVTEMGQEVTMRCQPILGHNTVFWYRQTMMQGLELLAYFRNRAPLDDSGMPKDRFSAEMPDATLATLKIQPSEPRDSAVYFCASGLVTSGRGNEQFFGPGTRLTVL.

This clonotype appeared a few times. This chain uses TRBV6-2 or TRBV6-3 with TRBJ2-1; the D gene is possibly TRBD2 (5 bases). The V gene's germline CDR1 is MNHEY and CDR2 SVGEGT. V was clipped by 3 bases and J by 6 bases, with 15 bases between them. This CDR3 region has 15 residues. CDR3 in DNA: TGTGCCAGCAGTTATGTCGGGGTGTCGGGCAATGAGCAGTTCTTC. It encodes CASSYVGVSGNEQFF.

J is TRBJ1-1 and V is TRBV4-1; D gene unclear. CDR3 length: 14 amino acids. Germline V lookup: CDR1 MGHRA, CDR2 YSYEKL. V lost 1 base and J lost 0, with 6 bases in between. CDR3 residues: CASSQVVLNTEAFF. CDR3 nucleotide sequence: TGCGCCAGCAGCCAAGTTGTGTTGAACACTGAAGCTTTCTTT.

The count of this clonotype is one. This sequence may be a read error, since a much larger clone differs from it by one base. This rearrangement joins TRBV6-5 to TRBJ2-3; the D gene is possibly TRBD2 (5 bases). This CDR3 comprises 15 residues. V was cut by 3 bases and J by 3 bases, with 13 bases left in between. Per the germline V gene, CDR1 is MNHEY and CDR2 is SVGAGI. The CDR3 sequence is CASSYTPAETDTQYF. As DNA, the CDR3 is TGTGCCAGCAGTTATACACCAGCGGAGACAGATACGCAGTATTTT.

The V call is TRBV20-1, the J call TRBJ2-1; maybe TRBD2 (6 bases). With the DNA end fitting TRBJ2-7 better, the J assignment may be wrong. This CDR3 comprises 13 residues. Germline CDR1 is DFQATT and CDR2 is SNEGSKA (reference sequence). CDR3 residues: CSATGLPYNEQYF. DNA for the CDR3: TGCAGTGCTACGGGACTCCCCTACAATGAGCAGTACTTC.

The rearrangement joins TRBV10-3 to TRBJ2-5; 9 nucleotides align to TRBD2. This CDR3 comprises 15 residues. CDR1 ENHRY and CDR2 SYGVKD come from the germline V gene. Unmatched junction bases numbered 2, after V lost 0 bases and J lost 3 bases. CDR3 in amino acids: CAISESASGEETQYF. Here the CDR3 DNA reads TGTGCCATCAGTGAGTCGGCTAGCGGGGAAGAGACCCAGTACTTC.

This clonotype was seen only a few times. The chain employs TRBV6-1 and TRBJ2-7; D ambiguous. This CDR3 spans 13 amino acids. V was pared by 2 bases and J by 4 bases, with 9 bases between. Germline V gene sequence: CDR1 MNHNS, CDR2 SASEGT. Written as DNA, the CDR3 is TGTGCCAGCAGTGAAATACCAAAGTACGAGCAGTACTTC. This gives the protein CASSEIPKYEQYF.